The T cell receptor beta chain described here comes from a study of radiation and T cells in renal cell carcinoma. Study at large: Nephrectomy followed 15 Gy stereotactic body radiation by 4 weeks. Study outcomes and limitations: In blood, top tumor clones expanded by 2 weeks, shrinking by 4.

This clone occurred a few times. Antigen unknown. The sample's time point: blood 2 weeks post-SBRT. Stated treatment: 15 Gy SBRT to primary tumor, nephrectomy 4 weeks later. Radiation-treated patients gave blood at baseline, week 2 and week 4. The tumor was a clear cell renal cell carcinoma. Some clones are missing from TCRdb's copy, which holds only in-frame ones; the method was immunoSEQ multiplex PCR. The table lists tens of thousands of clones, roughly 79% of them singletons. From germline, CDR1 is SGHTA and CDR2 FQGTGA. The CDR3 covers 16 residues. V was clipped by 3 bases and J by 8 bases; unmatched bases: 9.

The chain links TRBV7-3 to TRBJ2-6, with 8 bases aligning to TRBD1. The specimen comprised blood, sampled from a patient whose treatment included radiotherapy and nephrectomy. The TCR sequence derives from a man aged 55-75 years with renal cell carcinoma. CDR3 sequence: CASSLPGGVGPNVLTF. CDR3 bases: TGTGCCAGCAGCTTGCCAGGGGGCGTAGGCCCCAACGTCCTGACTTTC.